A single T cell receptor beta chain is shown here with its context. The PCR contained 60 Vbeta and 13 Jbeta primers. TCRdb's copy holds only in-frame clones and misses some; the assay was immunoSEQ multiplex PCR. The sample lists around 130,000 clones, around 77% seen once, with approximately 1.2% in the top ten. The CDR3 has 14 amino acids. Germline lookup yields CDR1 MNHEY and CDR2 SVGAGI. The V and J ends lost 2 bases and 6 bases respectively, with 11 bases between them. This record comes from a study of cytomegalovirus exposure and HLA in healthy donors. Study-level background: There were 70 million to 95 million unique TCRs (from HLA-typed donors) in an early data release.

The chain links TRBV6-5 to TRBJ2-1; D gene ambiguous. The TCR originated in a man between 50 and 59 years old in good health and CMV-seronegative. The source material was PBMCs. In DNA form, the CDR3 reads TGTGCCAGCAGTTACCGGCTAGTAGTCAATGAGCAGTTCTTC. Translated: CASSYRLVVNEQFF.